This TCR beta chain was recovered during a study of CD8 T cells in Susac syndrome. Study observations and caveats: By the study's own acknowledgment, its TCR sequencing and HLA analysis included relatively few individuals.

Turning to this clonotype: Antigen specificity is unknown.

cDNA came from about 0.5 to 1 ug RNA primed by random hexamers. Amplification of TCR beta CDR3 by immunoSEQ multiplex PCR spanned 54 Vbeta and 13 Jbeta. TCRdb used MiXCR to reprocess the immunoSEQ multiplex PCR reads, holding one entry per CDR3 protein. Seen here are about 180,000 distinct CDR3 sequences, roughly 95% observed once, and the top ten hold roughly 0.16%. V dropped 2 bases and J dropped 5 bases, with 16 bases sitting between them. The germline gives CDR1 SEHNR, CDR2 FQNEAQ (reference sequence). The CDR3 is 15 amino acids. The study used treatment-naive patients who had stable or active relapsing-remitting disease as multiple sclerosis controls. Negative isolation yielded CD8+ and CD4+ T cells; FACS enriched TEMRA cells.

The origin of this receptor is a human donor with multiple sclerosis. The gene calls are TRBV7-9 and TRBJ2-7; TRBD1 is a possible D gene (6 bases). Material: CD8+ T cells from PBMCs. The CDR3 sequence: CASSLILGAFHEQYF. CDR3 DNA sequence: TGTGCCAGCAGCTTAATTCTGGGGGCGTTCCACGAGCAGTACTTC. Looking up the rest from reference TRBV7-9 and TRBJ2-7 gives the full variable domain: DTGVSQNPRHKITKRGQNVTFRCDPISEHNRLYWYRQTLGQGPEFLTYFQNEAQLEKSRLLSDRFSAERPKGSFSTLEIQRTEQGDSAMYLCASSLILGAFHEQYFGPGTRLTVT.